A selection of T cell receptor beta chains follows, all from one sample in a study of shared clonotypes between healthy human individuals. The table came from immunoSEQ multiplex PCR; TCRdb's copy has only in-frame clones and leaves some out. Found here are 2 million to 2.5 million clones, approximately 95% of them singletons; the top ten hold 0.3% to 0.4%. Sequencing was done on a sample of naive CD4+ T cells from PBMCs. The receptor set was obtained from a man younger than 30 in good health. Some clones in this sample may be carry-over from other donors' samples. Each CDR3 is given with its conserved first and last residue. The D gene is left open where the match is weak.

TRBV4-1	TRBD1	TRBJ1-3	TGCGCCAGCAGCTGGGACAGGGACTCTGGAAACACCATATATTTT	CASSWDRDSGNTIYF
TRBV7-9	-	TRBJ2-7	TGTGCCAGCAGCTTAGGGGACTCACACTACGAGCAGTACTTC	CASSLGDSHYEQYF
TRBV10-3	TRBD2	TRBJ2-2	TGTGCCATCAGTCTAGCGGGAGCCGGGGAGCTGTTTTTT	CAISLAGAGELFF
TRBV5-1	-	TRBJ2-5	TGCGCCAGCAGCTTGGATCAGGGGGGCCGAGAGACCCAGTACTTC	CASSLDQGGRETQYF
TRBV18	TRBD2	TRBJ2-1	TGTGCCAGCTCACCACCGTCTAGCGGGAATGAGCAGTTCTTC	CASSPPSSGNEQFF
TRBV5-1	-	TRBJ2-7	TGCGCCAGCTCCCCGGACGGATACTCCTACGAGCAGTACTTC	CASSPDGYSYEQYF
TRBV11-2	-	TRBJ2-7	TGTGCCAGCAGCTTCAGCCCTCCACGAATATACGAGCAGTACTTC	CASSFSPPRIYEQYF
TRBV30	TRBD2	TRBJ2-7	TGTGCCTGGAGTCCACCCCAGGCTAGCGGGAGAGCCGAGCAGTACTTC	CAWSPPQASGRAEQYF
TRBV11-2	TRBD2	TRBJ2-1	TGTGCCAGCAGCTTGTCGCGGGGGACCGGGTACAATGAGCAGTTCTTC	CASSLSRGTGYNEQFF
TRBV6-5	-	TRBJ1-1	TGTGCCACCTATAGGGGGAACACTGAAGCTTTCTTT	CATYRGNTEAFF
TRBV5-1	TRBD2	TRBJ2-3	TGCGCCAGCAGCTTGGGACTAGCGTCAGATACGCAGTATTTT	CASSLGLASDTQYF
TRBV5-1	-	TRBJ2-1	TGCGCCAGCAGCTTGGCTAGACGTGAGCAGTTCTTC	CASSLARREQFF
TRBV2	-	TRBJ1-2	TGTGCCAGCAGCCCAGACAGTTATTATGGCTACACCTTC	CASSPDSYYGYTF
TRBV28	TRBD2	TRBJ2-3	TGTGCCAGCATCACCCACGGGCGGGAGGGTAGCACAGATACGCAGTATTTT	CASITHGREGSTDTQYF